The 21 T cell receptor beta chains listed next were all sequenced from one sample in a study of T cells after yellow fever vaccination. TCRdb processed the 5' RACE reads anew with MiXCR; each CDR3 protein has one entry. The sample records over 250,000 distinct CDR3 sequences, roughly 4.8% being singletons. The starting material was CD4+ T cells sorted from PBMCs, obtained on the day of the yellow fever booster vaccination. All receptors come from a man aged 18-30 years who received the YFV17D yellow fever vaccine.

This chain links TRBV5-1 with TRBJ1-1; 8 positions agree with TRBD1. V gave up 2 bases and J gave up 3 bases; unmatched junction bases: 9. This CDR3 comprises 16 residues. Germline V gene lookup returns CDR1 SGHRS and CDR2 YFSETQ. CDR3 sequence reads: CASSFRQGARDTEAFF. As DNA, the CDR3 is TGCGCCAGCAGCTTTAGGCAGGGGGCTCGGGACACTGAAGCTTTCTTT.

This clonotype was counted at least ten times. The chain is built from TRBV5-1 and TRBJ1-2; TRBD1 is a possible D gene (5 bases). Germline-derived CDR1 and CDR2 are SGHRS and YFSETQ. V dropped 2 bases and J dropped 0 bases, with 8 bases sitting between them. CDR3 size: 14 residues. This CDR3 is CASSFGGTNYGYTF. The CDR3 DNA sequence: TGCGCCAGCAGCTTCGGGGGAACTAACTATGGCTACACCTTC. The variable domain in full, completed from reference TRBV5-1 and TRBJ1-2, reads KAGVTQTPRYLIKTRGQQVTLSCSPISGHRSVSWYQQTPGQGLQFLFEYFSETQRNKGNFPGRFSGRQFSNSRSEMNVSTLELGDSALYLCASSFGGTNYGYTFGSGTRLTVV.

A few counts support this clonotype. CDR3 in amino acids: CSARRGHEQYF. The DNA for the CDR3 is TGCAGTGCTAGGCGGGGGCACGAGCAGTACTTC. The chain combines TRBV20-1 with TRBJ2-7; D may be TRBD2 (7 bases). The CDR3 extends over 11 amino acids. V lost 3 bases, J lost 5 bases, and 8 bases lay in between. Germline V gene sequence: CDR1 DFQATT, CDR2 SNEGSKA (reference sequence).

This clonotype has just a few counts. The CDR3 sequence is CASSPSGQGLGGGYTF. For the CDR3, the DNA is TGTGCCAGCAGCCCCTCCGGACAGGGCCTAGGGGGTGGCTACACCTTC. The chain uses TRBV7-3 and TRBJ1-2; 8 bases align to TRBD1. V trimming: 5 bases; J trimming: 7 bases; junction bases outside the gene matches: 15. Per the germline V gene, CDR1 is SGHTA and CDR2 is FQGTGA. The CDR3 consists of 16 residues.

The chain links TRBV5-1 to TRBJ1-1, with 9 bases lining up with TRBD1. Trimming cost V 0 bases and J 0 bases; bases outside gene matches: 6. CDR1 is SGHRS and CDR2 is YFSETQ in the germline V gene. The CDR3 runs 17 residues. CDR3 amino acids: CASSLVDRGGMNTEAFF. CDR3 DNA: TGCGCCAGCAGCTTGGTTGACAGGGGGGGAATGAACACTGAAGCTTTCTTT.

V is TRBV7-9 and J is TRBJ1-5, with D hard to call. Germline V gene sequence: CDR1 SEHNR, CDR2 FQNEAQ (reference sequence). The germline V and J ends were trimmed by 1 base and 0 bases, with 7 bases remaining between them. The CDR3 contains 15 residues. CDR3 loop: CASSLVGNSNQPQHF. The CDR3 coding sequence is TGTGCCAGCAGCTTAGTAGGTAATAGCAATCAGCCCCAGCATTTT.

This clonotype was seen only a few times. The chain has TRBV7-8 and TRBJ2-2; D call uncertain. V lost 1 base to trimming and J lost 6 bases, with 6 bases between them. In germline, CDR1 is SGHVS, CDR2 FQNEAQ. This CDR3 has 13 amino acids. The CDR3 region has the DNA TGTGCCAGCAGCTTAGTGGACGCCGGGGAGCTGTTTTTT. This gives the protein CASSLVDAGELFF.

This clonotype has ten or more counts. The chain joins TRBV5-6 to TRBJ2-7; D might be TRBD1 or TRBD2, each matching 5 bases. The CDR3 has 15 residues. CDR1 is SGHDT and CDR2 is YYEEEE in the germline V gene. The V gene lost 3 bases and the J gene lost 0 bases, with 13 bases spanning the gap. In DNA form, the CDR3 reads TGTGCCAGCAGCTGGTGGGGGTGGACCTCCTACGAGCAGTACTTC. It codes for CASSWWGWTSYEQYF.

This clonotype was counted ten times or more. The CDR3: CASSQVRSRRGRGNYGYTF. In DNA, the CDR3 is TGCGCCAGCAGCCAAGTACGTTCTAGGAGGGGAAGAGGGAACTATGGCTACACCTTC. V gene TRBV4-1 combines with J gene TRBJ1-2, with D tentatively TRBD1 (5 bases). Between the trimmed V and J ends, which lost 1 base and 2 bases, there was a span of 23 bases. CDR1 MGHRA and CDR2 YSYEKL come from the germline V gene. The CDR3 is 19 residues long.

This clonotype was recorded at least ten times. The chain has TRBV5-1 and TRBJ2-7, with 7 bases matching TRBD1. After removal of 1 base from V and 1 base from J, the junction contained 5 bases not matched to a gene. Germline V gene data show CDR1 as SGHRS and CDR2 as YFSETQ. This CDR3 has 15 amino acids. The CDR3 nucleotides are TGCGCCAGCAGCTTGCAGGGGGATCGGTCCTACGAGCAGTACTTC. Translating gives CASSLQGDRSYEQYF. Full variable domain (missing parts from reference TRBV5-1 and TRBJ2-7): KAGVTQTPRYLIKTRGQQVTLSCSPISGHRSVSWYQQTPGQGLQFLFEYFSETQRNKGNFPGRFSGRQFSNSRSEMNVSTLELGDSALYLCASSLQGDRSYEQYFGPGTRLTVT.

The V and J genes are TRBV6-1 and TRBJ2-3, with D perhaps matching TRBD1 (6 bases). There are 15 residues in the CDR3. V lost 3 bases and J 3 bases, leaving 13 bases between the germline ends. The V gene's germline CDR1 is MNHNS and CDR2 SASEGT. CDR3 DNA: TGTGCCAGCAGTGATGTACAGGGATTAACAGATACGCAGTATTTT. Amino acids: CASSDVQGLTDTQYF.

The chain carries TRBV7-2 and TRBJ2-7, with unresolved D. V lost 4 bases and J 8 bases, leaving 9 bases between the germline ends. This CDR3 region has 11 residues. Germline lookup yields CDR1 SGHTA and CDR2 FQGNSA. The CDR3 protein is CASSSGPQQYF. The CDR3 DNA sequence: TGTGCCAGCAGCTCCGGTCCACAGCAGTACTTC. Full variable domain (outside the CDR3, taken from reference TRBV7-2 and TRBJ2-7): GAGVSQSPSNKVTEKGKDVELRCDPISGHTALYWYRQSLGQGLEFLIYFQGNSAPDKSGLPSDRFSAERTGGSVSTLTIQRTQQEDSAVYLCASSSGPQQYFGPGTRLTVT.

This clonotype was found a few times. This chain uses TRBV6-2 or TRBV6-3 with TRBJ1-2, with TRBD1 matching 8 bases. Germline V gene lookup returns CDR1 MNHEY and CDR2 SVGEGT. The trim removed 6 bases at V and 5 bases at J, leaving 5 bases unmatched. This CDR3 has 13 residues. CDR3 residues: CASSLTGDYGYTF. Here the CDR3 DNA reads TGTGCCAGCAGCTTGACAGGGGATTATGGCTACACCTTC.

This clonotype was picked up many times. The rearrangement joins TRBV6-6 to TRBJ2-5, with D perhaps assigned TRBD1 or TRBD2 (6 bases each). Trimming took off 0 bases at V and 4 bases at J, with 9 bases between the two ends. The CDR3 has 14 residues. Germline CDR1 and CDR2: MNHNY and SVGAGI (reference sequence). CDR3 DNA sequence: TGTGCCAGCAGTTACTCTGGGGGGCCAGAGACCCAGTACTTC. This encodes CASSYSGGPETQYF.

This clonotype was seen only a few times. This chain connects TRBV7-2 to TRBJ2-3, with 15 bases matching TRBD2. V lost 2 bases and J lost 5; bases outside the gene matches: 5. Germline assignment: CDR1 SGHTA and CDR2 FQGNSA. This CDR3 spans 17 amino acids. In nucleotides, the CDR3 is TGTGCCAGCAGCTTAATGGGACTAGCGGGGGGAGGAGATACGCAGTATTTT. Protein sequence: CASSLMGLAGGGDTQYF.

This clonotype was seen many times. This rearrangement joins TRBV11-2 to TRBJ1-3; the match to TRBD1 covers 7 bases. The CDR3 sequence is 15 residues long. V was pared by 5 bases and J by 5 bases, with 9 bases of the junction left unmatched. Germline V gene sequence: CDR1 SGHAT, CDR2 FQNNGV. CDR3 DNA sequence: TGTGCCAGCAGCCTCGTCGGACAGGCGAGAAACACCATATATTTT. This encodes CASSLVGQARNTIYF.

This clonotype was seen at least ten times. The V gene is TRBV4-3, the J gene TRBJ2-2, with a possible D match to TRBD2 (5 bases). CDR3 length: 14 residues. From germline, CDR1 is LGHNA and CDR2 YSLEER. V lost 0 bases to trimming and J lost 6 bases, with 8 bases between them. The CDR3 bases are TGCGCCAGCAGCCAAGATGCCGGGGCCGGGGAGCTGTTTTTT. Translated: CASSQDAGAGELFF.

The chain couples TRBV7-2 to TRBJ1-5, with D hard to call. There are 14 residues in the CDR3. Germline V gene sequence: CDR1 SGHTA, CDR2 FQGNSA. V lost 1 base and J lost 5, with 9 bases in between. The CDR3 loop is CASSLELGYQPQHF. The CDR3 DNA is TGTGCCAGCAGCTTAGAGCTCGGATATCAGCCCCAGCATTTT.

This clonotype was picked up a small number of times. This CDR3 is CASSEAWGGIPDTQYF. CDR3 in DNA: TGTGCCAGCAGTGAAGCATGGGGGGGGATCCCAGATACGCAGTATTTT. V usage is TRBV6-1 and J usage is TRBJ2-3, with 7 bases aligning to TRBD2. The J segment lost 4 bases and the V segment lost 0 bases, leaving 7 bases of the junction unmatched. This CDR3 has 16 residues. From germline, CDR1 is MNHNS and CDR2 SASEGT.

A few counts support this clonotype. The chain couples TRBV7-2 to TRBJ2-7; no clear D gene. V lost 4 bases and J lost 2, with 9 bases in between. Germline V gene lookup returns CDR1 SGHTA and CDR2 FQGNSA. This CDR3 has 13 residues. In nucleotides, the CDR3 is TGTGCCAGCAGCTCGGCAAGGGCCTACGAGCAGTACTTC. This sequence encodes CASSSARAYEQYF.

The V gene is TRBV28, the J gene TRBJ1-2; D might be TRBD1 (5 bases). CDR3 size: 15 residues. Germline V CDR1 and CDR2: MDHEN, SYDVKM. With 3 bases removed from V and 1 base from J, the gap between germline ends came to 12 bases. The CDR3 sequence: CASSLGGSLNYGYTF. The CDR3, as DNA: TGTGCCAGCAGTTTGGGGGGGTCGCTTAACTATGGCTACACCTTC.